The text below deals with one TCR beta chain. Trimming stripped 7 bases from V and 6 bases from J, with 12 bases between. Germline CDR1 and CDR2: LNHDA and SQIVND (reference sequence). The CDR3 loop spans 12 amino acids. The sample is drawn from a study of PD-L1 blockade in urothelial cancer. Some clones are missing from TCRdb's copy, which holds only in-frame ones; the method was immunoSEQ multiplex PCR. There are about 71,000 clones in the sample; approximately 91% occur only once, and approximately 3.5% lies in the top ten. The chain recombines TRBV19 with TRBJ1-2; a possible D gene is TRBD1 (5 bases). The receptor was derived from a man aged 55-75 years with urothelial cancer. Sequences were derived from PBMCs, sampled around atezolizumab (anti-PD-L1) treatment. The CDR3 spells CASIGGVDGYTF. The CDR3 coding sequence is TGTGCCAGTATCGGGGGTGTCGATGGCTACACCTTC.